Presented here are 5 T cell receptor beta chains from one specimen sequenced in a study of blood T cells in healthy people across ages. Together with a sample-barcoded 5' primer, a J-beta primer mix was included in a second PCR lasting about 7 to 11 cycles. Using its own MiXCR run on the 5' RACE reads, TCRdb lists one record per CDR3 protein. The data contain over 700,000 distinct CDR3 sequences, roughly 50% of them singletons. The sequencing sample was made of blood. These receptors were obtained from a man older than 75 in good health.

V usage is TRBV18 and J usage is TRBJ1-2; D call uncertain. The CDR3 has 15 residues. Between the trimmed V and J ends, which lost 2 bases and 1 base, there was a span of 11 bases. Germline lookup yields CDR1 KGHSH and CDR2 LQKENI. The CDR3 DNA reads as TGTGCCAGCTCACCAATGGAGGGATTTAACTATGGCTACACCTTC. This sequence encodes CASSPMEGFNYGYTF.

This clonotype came up a few times. The chain is built from TRBV12-3 or TRBV12-4 and TRBJ2-3, with D tentatively TRBD2 (6 bases). The V end was cut by 5 bases, the J end by 14 bases, with 20 bases between. There are 13 residues in the CDR3. CDR3 in amino acids: CASSRDHGRYAYF. The CDR3 DNA sequence: TGTGCCAGCAGTCGGGACCACGGGAGATACGCGTATTTT.

The chain carries TRBV10-3 and TRBJ2-1, with no clear D. This CDR3 has 13 residues. Germline loops: CDR1 ENHRY, CDR2 SYGVKD. The V end lost 5 bases, the J end lost 4 bases, and 9 bases lay between the germline ends. Written as DNA, the CDR3 is TGTGCCATCAGTCTCACTTGGTACAATGAGCAGTTCTTC. Translation gives CAISLTWYNEQFF.

The V and J genes are TRBV12-3 or TRBV12-4 and TRBJ2-1, with TRBD2 identical over 8 bases. This CDR3 contains 16 residues. V was clipped by 5 bases and J by 8 bases; unmatched bases: 14. For the CDR3, the DNA is TGTGCCAGCAGTAGGGGGTCAAGCGGGAGTAGGGATGAGCAGTTCTTC. Protein sequence: CASSRGSSGSRDEQFF.

The rearrangement links TRBV9 to TRBJ1-1; D gene unclear. Germline V gives CDR1 SGDLS, CDR2 YYNGEE. The CDR3 has 15 amino acids. V lost 3 bases to trimming and J lost 6 bases, with 18 bases between them. CDR3 region: CASSASPKIHAEAFF. The CDR3 DNA is TGTGCCAGCAGCGCCAGCCCCAAAATCCACGCTGAAGCTTTCTTT.